This T cell receptor beta chain comes out of a study of T cell repertoires in cytomegalovirus infection. Across the study: Both CMV infection and a matching HLA type were indicated by public TCR beta signatures.

This clonotype was counted many times. TCRdb reanalysed the reads using MiXCR and keeps one entry per CDR3 protein. In the table there are hundreds of thousands of distinct CDR3 sequences, about 11% of which are singletons. Specimen: PBMCs. This TCR derives from a human donor in good health (CMV status not recorded). Some clones in this sample may be carry-over from other donors' samples.

The CDR3 here is CASTPDRIASRGYTF. CDR3 sequence (DNA): TGTGCCAGTACCCCTGACAGAATCGCTTCGCGTGGCTACACCTTC. This chain joins TRBV19 and TRBJ1-2; weak D call: TRBD1 (5 bases). V dropped 7 bases and J dropped 7 bases, with 22 bases sitting between them. This CDR3 spans 15 amino acids. The V gene's germline CDR1 is LNHDA and CDR2 SQIVND (reference sequence). Together with reference TRBV19 and TRBJ1-2, the CDR3 gives the full variable domain: DGGITQSPKYLFRKEGQNVTLSCEQNLNHDAMYWYRQDPGQGLRLIYYSQIVNDFQKGDIAEGYSVSREKKESFPLTVTSAQKNPTAFYLCASTPDRIASRGYTFGSGTRLTVV.